This T cell receptor (beta chain) was identified during a study of molecular identifiers for immune sequencing clone quantification (dated by TCRdb to 2017 to 2018). For the wider study: For a replicate experiment, the RNA from either approximately 20,000 or 100,000 naive CD8 T cells was divided into five aliquots, and four of those aliquots went on to sequencing. This methods study benchmarked molecular-identifier clustering-based TCR repertoire sequencing (MIDCIRS) and TCR RNA copy counting, using CD8 T cells to do so. The full study reports these points: Roughly 3 recovered TCR RNA copies per cell were obtained by modeling, versus about 10 by digital PCR, implying a capture efficiency of 30% to 35%. When barcode sub-clustering was not used, chimeric consensus sequences inflated TCR diversity, with chimeras reaching as high as 47%. Identical TCR molecules sharing a barcode could cause highly expanded clone sizes to be underestimated. Clones above 20 RNA copies held over 97% of molecules in CMV-specific effector cells but under 1% in naive cells. Spiked-in Jurkat TCR RNA equal to a single cell's worth was reported to be detectable even within 1,100,000 naive CD8 T cells.

On a BD FACSAria II, naive CD8 T cells were FACS-sorted as CD8+CD4-CCR7+CD45RA+ and collected into RLT Plus buffer. To compare sensitivity, a portion of naive CD8 T cell RNA was divided equally between MIDCIRS and a Smart-seq2-style 5'RACE protocol. CD8 T cells were enriched using RosetteSep CD8+ T Cell Enrichment Cocktail and Ficoll-Paque, and the enriched cells then underwent ACK red cell lysis. This clonotype was recorded once. Its antigen is still unknown. A read error may explain this, as a much larger clone is one base away. The library came from PCR. The sequencer listed for this sample is Illumina MiSeq. Purification of total RNA was performed with the Qiagen AllPrep DNA/RNA kit. Before any analysis, reads coming from multiple sequencing runs of the same library were combined into one pool. Processing in the source paper ran as follows. Reads were retained only if their TCR constant sequence matched exactly, and those retained reads were trimmed to 150 nt and grouped according to their 12-nt molecular barcodes. Reads inside each barcode group were sub-clustered using a 15% Levenshtein threshold, and a quality-weighted consensus sequence was constructed for each RNA molecule. Non-functional sequences were filtered out, along with any lower-count sequence sitting one edit away from another sequence. Based on a fit of two negative binomial distributions, barcode sub-clusters having less than 20% of the maximum read count were discarded. TCRdb trimmed the raw reads at Q25, called clones with MiXCR and kept productive beta chains. Entries that share a CDR3 protein sequence are merged under the most common genes and DNA. For this entry, the V and J calls and clone size follow TCRdb and not the study's own pipeline. In all, the sample holds just over 40,000 distinct CDR3 sequences, and around 18% of those were seen once. The ten top clones hold roughly 6.9% of the sample.

The sequencing sample was made of naive CD8+ T cells from blood, with Jurkat cell RNA spiked in. Explained via the paper, the cell subset or site label denotes: FACS-sorted CD8+CD4-CCR7+CD45RA+ naive T cells. The receptor's source is a human donor in good health. Some libraries in this study had Jurkat cell RNA spiked in.

DNA sequence: TGTGCCTGCAGCTTAGCAGGCTCACCTGGGGCCAACGTCCTGACTTTC. Its translation is CACSLAGSPGANVLTF. The chain is encoded by TRBV7-9 joined to TRBJ2-6; the D gene is not confidently resolved. The CDR1 and CDR2 encoded by the germline V gene (reference sequence) are SEHNR and FQNEAQ. The CDR3 runs 16 amino acids, cysteine and phenylalanine included. Only CDR3 DNA is held: 48 bases, read in frame from base 1.